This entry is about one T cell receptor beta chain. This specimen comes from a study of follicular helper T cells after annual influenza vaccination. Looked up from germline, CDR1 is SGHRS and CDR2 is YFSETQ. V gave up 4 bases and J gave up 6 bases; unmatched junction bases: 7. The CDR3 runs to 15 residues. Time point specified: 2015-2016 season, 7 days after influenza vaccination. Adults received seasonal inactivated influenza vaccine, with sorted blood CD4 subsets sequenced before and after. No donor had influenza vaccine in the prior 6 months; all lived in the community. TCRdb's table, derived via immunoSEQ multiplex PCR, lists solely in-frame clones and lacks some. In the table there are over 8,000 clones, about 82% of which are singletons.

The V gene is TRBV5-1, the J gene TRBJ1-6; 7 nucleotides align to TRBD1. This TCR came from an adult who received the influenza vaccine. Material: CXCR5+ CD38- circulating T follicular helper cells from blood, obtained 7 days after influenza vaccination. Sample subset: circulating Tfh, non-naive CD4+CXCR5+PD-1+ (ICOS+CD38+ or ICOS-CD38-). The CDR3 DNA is TGCGCCAGCAGCCCCGGGGACAGTTCTAATTCACCCCTCCACTTT. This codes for CASSPGDSSNSPLHF.